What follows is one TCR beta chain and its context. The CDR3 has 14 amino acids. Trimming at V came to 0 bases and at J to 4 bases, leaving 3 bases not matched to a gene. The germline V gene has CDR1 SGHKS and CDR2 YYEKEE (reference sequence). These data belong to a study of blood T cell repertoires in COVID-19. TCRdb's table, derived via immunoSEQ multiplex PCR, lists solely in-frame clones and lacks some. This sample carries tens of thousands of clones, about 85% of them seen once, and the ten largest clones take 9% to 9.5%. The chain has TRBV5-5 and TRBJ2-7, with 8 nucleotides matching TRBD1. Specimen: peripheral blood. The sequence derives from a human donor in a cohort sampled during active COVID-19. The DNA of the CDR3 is TGTGCCAGCAGCTTGGCAGGGGGCATTTACGAGCAGTACTTC. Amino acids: CASSLAGGIYEQYF.